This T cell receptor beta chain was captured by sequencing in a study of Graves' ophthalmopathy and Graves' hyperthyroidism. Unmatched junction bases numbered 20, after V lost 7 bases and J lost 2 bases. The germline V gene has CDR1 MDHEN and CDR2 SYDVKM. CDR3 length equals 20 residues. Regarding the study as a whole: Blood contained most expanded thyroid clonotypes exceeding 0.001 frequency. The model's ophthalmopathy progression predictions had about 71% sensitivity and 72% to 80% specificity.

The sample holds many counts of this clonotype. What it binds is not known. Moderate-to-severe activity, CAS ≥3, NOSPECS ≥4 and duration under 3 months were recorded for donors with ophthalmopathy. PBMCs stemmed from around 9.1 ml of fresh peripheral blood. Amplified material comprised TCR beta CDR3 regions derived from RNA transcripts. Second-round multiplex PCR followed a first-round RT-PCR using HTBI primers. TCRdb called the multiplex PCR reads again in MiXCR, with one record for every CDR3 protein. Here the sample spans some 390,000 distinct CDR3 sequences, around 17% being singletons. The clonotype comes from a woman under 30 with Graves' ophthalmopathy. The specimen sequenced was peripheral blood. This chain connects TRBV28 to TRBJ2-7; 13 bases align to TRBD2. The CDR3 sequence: CASIKGGLAGVLSIPYEQYF. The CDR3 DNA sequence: TGTGCCAGCATCAAGGGCGGACTAGCGGGAGTTCTTTCCATACCCTACGAGCAGTACTTC.